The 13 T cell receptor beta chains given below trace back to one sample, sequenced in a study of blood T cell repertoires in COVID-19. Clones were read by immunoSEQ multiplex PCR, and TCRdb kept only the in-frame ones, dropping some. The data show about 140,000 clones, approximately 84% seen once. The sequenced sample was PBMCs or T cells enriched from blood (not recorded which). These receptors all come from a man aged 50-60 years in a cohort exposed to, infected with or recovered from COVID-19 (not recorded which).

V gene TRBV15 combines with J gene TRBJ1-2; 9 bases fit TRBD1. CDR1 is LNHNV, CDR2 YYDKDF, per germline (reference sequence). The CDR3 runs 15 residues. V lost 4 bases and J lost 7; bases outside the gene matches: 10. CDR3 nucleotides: TGTGCCACCAGCACCAGACAGGGGGTAGGATTTGGCTACACCTTC. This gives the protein CATSTRQGVGFGYTF.

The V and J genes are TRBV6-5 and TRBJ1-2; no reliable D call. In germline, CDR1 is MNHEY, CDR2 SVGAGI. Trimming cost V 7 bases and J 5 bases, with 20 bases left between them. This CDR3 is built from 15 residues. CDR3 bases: TGTGCCAGCACCCAGATCCGGAGACCTGAGTATGGCTACACCTTC. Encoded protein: CASTQIRRPEYGYTF.

The CDR3 is CASSQGEGKAKNIQYF. CDR3 DNA sequence: TGCGCCAGCAGCCAAGGGGAGGGCAAAGCCAAAAACATTCAGTACTTC. The rearrangement joins TRBV4-1 to TRBJ2-4, with TRBD2 matching 7 bases. Germline assignment: CDR1 MGHRA and CDR2 YSYEKL. The CDR3 sequence is 16 residues long. V was clipped by 1 base and J by 0 bases; unmatched bases: 3.

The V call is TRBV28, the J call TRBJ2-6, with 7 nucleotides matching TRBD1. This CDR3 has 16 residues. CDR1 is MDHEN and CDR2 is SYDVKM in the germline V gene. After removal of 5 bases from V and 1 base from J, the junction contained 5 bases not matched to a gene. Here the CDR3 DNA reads TGTGCCAGCAGTGGACAGGACCCTTCTGGGGCCAACGTCCTGACTTTC. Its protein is CASSGQDPSGANVLTF.

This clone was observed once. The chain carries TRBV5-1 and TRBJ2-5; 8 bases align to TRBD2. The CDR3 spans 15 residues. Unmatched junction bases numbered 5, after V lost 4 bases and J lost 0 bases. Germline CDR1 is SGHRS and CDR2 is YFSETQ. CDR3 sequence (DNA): TGCGCCAGCAGCCCCAGACTAGCGAACCAAGAGACCCAGTACTTC. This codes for CASSPRLANQETQYF.

The CDR3 nucleotides read TGTGCCAGCACAAGACTAGCGGGAGAGGAGCAGTACTTC. Translating gives CASTRLAGEEQYF. This sequence joins TRBV6-5 and TRBJ2-7; 12 bases align to TRBD2. Per germline, CDR1 MNHEY and CDR2 SVGAGI. V lost 7 bases to trimming and J lost 7 bases; unmatched junction nucleotides: 5. This CDR3 has 13 residues.

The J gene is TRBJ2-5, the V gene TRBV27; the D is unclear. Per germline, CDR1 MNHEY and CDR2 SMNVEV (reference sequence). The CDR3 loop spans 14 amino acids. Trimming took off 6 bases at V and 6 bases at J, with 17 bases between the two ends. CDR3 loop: CASSLRSGLKTQYF. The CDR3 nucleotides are TGTGCCAGCAGCCTTCGGTCGGGTCTTAAGACCCAGTACTTC.

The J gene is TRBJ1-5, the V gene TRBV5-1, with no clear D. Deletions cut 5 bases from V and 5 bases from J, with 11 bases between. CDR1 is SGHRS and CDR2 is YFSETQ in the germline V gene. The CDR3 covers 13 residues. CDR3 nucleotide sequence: TGCGCCAGCAGTCTACGGGAGGATCAGCCCCAGCATTTT. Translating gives CASSLREDQPQHF.

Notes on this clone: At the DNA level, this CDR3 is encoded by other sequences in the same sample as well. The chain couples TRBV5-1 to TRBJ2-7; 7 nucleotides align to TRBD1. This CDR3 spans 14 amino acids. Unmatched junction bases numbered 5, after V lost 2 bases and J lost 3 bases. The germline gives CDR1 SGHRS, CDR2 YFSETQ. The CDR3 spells CASSLSGGLYEQYF. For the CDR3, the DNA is TGCGCCAGCAGCTTATCAGGGGGTCTCTACGAGCAGTACTTC.

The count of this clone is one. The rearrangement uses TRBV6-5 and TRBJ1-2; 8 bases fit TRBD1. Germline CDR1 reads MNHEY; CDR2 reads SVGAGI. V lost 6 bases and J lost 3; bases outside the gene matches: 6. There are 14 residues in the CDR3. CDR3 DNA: TGTGCCAGCAGCGATGGACAGGGCTACTATGGCTACACCTTC. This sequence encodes CASSDGQGYYGYTF.

The CDR3 sequence is CATSAGTGREQFF. CDR3 bases: TGTGCCACCTCCGCCGGGACAGGGAGGGAGCAGTTCTTC. The rearrangement joins TRBV24-1 to TRBJ2-1; 9 nucleotides line up with TRBD1. The germline CDR1 and CDR2 sequences are KGHDR and SFDVKD. V lost 9 bases and J lost 10; bases outside the gene matches: 9. The CDR3 length is 13 residues.

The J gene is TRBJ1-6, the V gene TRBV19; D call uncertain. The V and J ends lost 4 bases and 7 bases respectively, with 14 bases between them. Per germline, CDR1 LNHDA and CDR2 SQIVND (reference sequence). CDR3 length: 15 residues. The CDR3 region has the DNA TGTGCCAGTAGTACCCAAGGGAGCTCGAATTCACCCCTCCACTTT. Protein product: CASSTQGSSNSPLHF.

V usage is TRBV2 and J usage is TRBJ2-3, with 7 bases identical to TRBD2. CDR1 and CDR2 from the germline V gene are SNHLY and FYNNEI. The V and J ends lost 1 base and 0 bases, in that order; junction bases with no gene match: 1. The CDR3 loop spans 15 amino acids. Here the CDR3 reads CASSEGGGSTDTQYF. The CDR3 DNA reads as TGTGCCAGCAGTGAAGGCGGGGGTAGCACAGATACGCAGTATTTT.